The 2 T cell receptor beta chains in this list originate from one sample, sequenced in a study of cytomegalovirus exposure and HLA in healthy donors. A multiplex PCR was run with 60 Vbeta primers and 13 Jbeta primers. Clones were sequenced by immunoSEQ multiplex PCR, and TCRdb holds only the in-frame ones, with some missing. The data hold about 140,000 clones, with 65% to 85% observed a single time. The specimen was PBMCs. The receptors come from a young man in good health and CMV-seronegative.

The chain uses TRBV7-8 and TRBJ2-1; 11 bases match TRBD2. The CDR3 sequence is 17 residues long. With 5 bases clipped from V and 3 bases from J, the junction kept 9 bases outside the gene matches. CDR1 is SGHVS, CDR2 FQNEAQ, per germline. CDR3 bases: TGTGCCAGCAGCCTATGGCAAGGGACTAGCGGCTACAATGAGCAGTTCTTC. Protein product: CASSLWQGTSGYNEQFF.

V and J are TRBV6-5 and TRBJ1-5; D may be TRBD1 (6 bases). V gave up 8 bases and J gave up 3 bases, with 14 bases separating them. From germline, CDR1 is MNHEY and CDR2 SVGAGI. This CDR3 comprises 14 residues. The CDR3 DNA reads TGTGCCAGCGGGGCCAGGGGAAACAATCAGCCCCAGCATTTT. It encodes CASGARGNNQPQHF.